The rows below give T cell receptor beta chains drawn from one sample of a study of beta chain features in type 1 diabetes. Libraries were prepared by immunoSEQ multiplex PCR; TCRdb keeps only in-frame clonotypes and omits some of them. The sample contains a few hundred thousand clones, approximately 16% of which appear only once. Source material: naive CD4+ T cells from blood. The receptors come from a woman in her late teens or twenties in good health. CDR3s include the opening cysteine and the closing phenylalanine or tryptophan. D genes are given only for firm matches. Size is stated for part of the rows, as once, few or many counts, or as a class when the clone is expanded.

size: .
D: .
J: TRBJ1-5
V: TRBV6-5
CDR3: CATADSPNQPQHF
DNA: TGTGCCACCGCTGACAGCCCCAATCAGCCCCAGCATTTT

size: .
D: TRBD2
J: TRBJ2-1
V: TRBV5-1
CDR3: CASSPRAGGWNEQFF
DNA: TGCGCCAGCAGCCCACGGGCGGGAGGTTGGAATGAGCAGTTCTTC

size: .
D: .
J: TRBJ2-2
V: TRBV29-1
CDR3: CSVRSTGYAGELFF
DNA: TGCAGCGTCCGCTCTACAGGTTACGCCGGGGAGCTGTTTTTT

size: few
D: TRBD2
J: TRBJ2-1
V: TRBV7-9
CDR3: CASSTGLAGNNEQFF
DNA: TGTGCCAGCAGCACCGGACTAGCGGGAAACAATGAGCAGTTCTTC

size: few
D: TRBD2
J: TRBJ2-1
V: TRBV7-2
CDR3: CASSDSAGGPRNEQFF
DNA: TGTGCCAGCAGCGACAGCGCGGGAGGTCCCAGGAATGAGCAGTTCTTC

size: .
D: TRBD1
J: TRBJ2-5
V: TRBV7-2
CDR3: CASRPPQGWGETQYF
DNA: TGTGCCAGCAGGCCCCCACAGGGGTGGGGAGAGACCCAGTACTTC

size: few
D: TRBD1
J: TRBJ1-5
V: TRBV9
CDR3: CASSATGQFNQPQHF
DNA: TGTGCCAGCAGTGCCACGGGACAGTTCAATCAGCCCCAGCATTTT

size: few
D: .
J: TRBJ1-1
V: TRBV29-1
CDR3: CSAGQMNTEAFF
DNA: TGCAGCGCCGGACAGATGAACACTGAAGCTTTCTTT

size: few
D: TRBD2
J: TRBJ2-1
V: TRBV5-1
CDR3: CASSFEGLDPYNEQFF
DNA: TGCGCCAGCAGCTTTGAAGGACTAGATCCATACAATGAGCAGTTCTTC

size: few
D: TRBD2
J: TRBJ2-5
V: TRBV7-3
CDR3: CASSRAGHQETQYF
DNA: TGTGCCAGCAGCCGAGCGGGGCACCAAGAGACCCAGTACTTC

size: few
D: TRBD1
J: TRBJ1-2
V: TRBV7-3
CDR3: CASSRTGGTGGGRNYGYTF
DNA: TGTGCCAGCAGCCGAACCGGGGGGACAGGGGGCGGTCGGAACTATGGCTACACCTTC

size: few
D: TRBD2
J: TRBJ2-1
V: TRBV6-5
CDR3: CASSSGRSHEQFF
DNA: TGTGCCAGCAGTAGCGGGAGATCGCATGAGCAGTTCTTC

size: .
D: TRBD1
J: TRBJ1-1
V: TRBV5-1
CDR3: CASSLGTGSILAFF
DNA: TGCGCCAGCAGCTTGGGGACAGGTTCGATACTAGCTTTCTTT

size: .
D: TRBD2
J: TRBJ2-1
V: TRBV28
CDR3: CASSPAGGLANEQFF
DNA: TGTGCCAGCAGTCCTGCGGGAGGGCTGGCCAATGAGCAGTTCTTC